There are many counts of the clone carrying this T cell receptor (beta chain). V trimming: 5 bases; J trimming: 4 bases; junction bases outside the gene matches: 9. CDR3 size: 15 residues. CDR1 is WSHSY, CDR2 SAAADI, per germline. MiXCR, run by TCRdb on the 5' RACE reads, gives a single entry per CDR3 protein. The sample lists about 160,000 distinct CDR3 sequences; 6% to 7.5% were seen once. This entry comes from a study of T cells after yellow fever vaccination. This rearrangement joins TRBV10-2 to TRBJ1-2, with TRBD1 matching over 8 bases. The sample here was CD4+ T cells sorted from PBMCs, taken about 5 days after the first yellow fever vaccination. This receptor was taken from a man between 18 and 35 years old who received the YFV17D yellow fever vaccine. Written as DNA, the CDR3 is TGCGCCAGCAGTCCCTCGGGACAGGCCCCCTATGGCTACACCTTC. The encoded protein is CASSPSGQAPYGYTF.